Listed below are T cell receptor beta chains from one sample, sequenced in a study of identical twins. TCRdb reanalysed the 5' RACE reads using MiXCR and keeps one entry per CDR3 protein. This table has approximately 500,000 distinct CDR3 sequences, approximately 14% appearing once. These same data were also listed under a study on yellow fever vaccine responses in identical twins.

The sample consisted of CD4+ T cells sorted from blood. All receptors derive from a woman younger than 30 in good health. Both conserved end residues are part of each CDR3. Fields, in order: D gene, J gene, clone size, V gene, CDR3 protein, CDR3 DNA. The D gene is left open where the match is weak. Clone sizes are given selectively: once, few, many, or a class where the clone is expanded.

-,TRBJ2-6,-,TRBV5-1,CASSFSAGNFGANVLTF,TGCGCCAGCAGCTTTAGCGCTGGGAACTTTGGGGCCAACGTCCTGACTTTC
-,TRBJ1-1,-,TRBV5-5,CASSLGHDGGEAFF,TGTGCCAGCAGCCTGGGACACGACGGGGGTGAAGCTTTCTTT
TRBD2,TRBJ2-1,-,TRBV10-3,CAISETGTSGYNEQFF,TGTGCCATCAGCGAAACCGGGACTAGCGGCTACAATGAGCAGTTCTTC
-,TRBJ2-2,-,TRBV10-3,CAIARPTENTGELFF,TGTGCCATCGCCCGGCCGACAGAAAACACCGGGGAGCTGTTTTTT
-,TRBJ1-1,few,TRBV6-1,CASRLLSNTEAFF,TGTGCCAGCAGACTCCTTTCGAACACTGAAGCTTTCTTT
-,TRBJ2-5,-,TRBV28,CASRVADQETQYF,TGTGCCAGCCGGGTTGCGGACCAAGAGACCCAGTACTTC
TRBD1,TRBJ2-3,-,TRBV28,CASSLLDRDTDTQYF,TGTGCCAGCAGTTTATTGGACAGGGACACAGATACGCAGTATTTT
TRBD2,TRBJ2-3,few,TRBV10-3,CAISRTSGSITDTQYF,TGTGCCATCAGTCGGACTAGCGGGAGCATCACAGATACGCAGTATTTT
TRBD2,TRBJ2-2,-,TRBV20-1,CSAATLAGAVQTGELFF,TGCAGTGCCGCCACCCTAGCGGGAGCGGTGCAAACCGGGGAGCTGTTTTTT
TRBD2,TRBJ2-7,few,TRBV4-1,CASSQDRFRQRESYEQYF,TGCGCCAGCAGCCAAGATAGGTTCAGACAGCGGGAGTCCTACGAGCAGTACTTC
-,TRBJ2-3,-,TRBV12-3/TRBV12-4,CASSPMRQVFSDTQYF,TGTGCCAGCAGTCCCATGAGACAGGTATTTTCAGATACGCAGTATTTT
-,TRBJ1-5,-,TRBV6-2/TRBV6-3,CASSPGTPTHYSNQPQHF,TGTGCCAGCAGCCCCGGGACACCGACTCATTATAGCAATCAGCCCCAGCATTTT
TRBD1,TRBJ1-3,few,TRBV29-1,CSVDRVQGNTIYF,TGCAGCGTCGACAGGGTTCAAGGAAACACCATATATTTT
-,TRBJ2-3,-,TRBV7-2,CASSSSGLSTDTQYF,TGTGCCAGCAGCTCGTCAGGTCTAAGCACAGATACGCAGTATTTT
-,TRBJ2-7,few,TRBV4-1,CASSQGPLGYEQYF,TGCGCCAGCAGCCAAGGACCTTTGGGGTACGAGCAGTACTTC
-,TRBJ2-7,once,TRBV20-1,CSARGTDISYEQYF,TGCAGTGCTAGAGGGACAGACATCTCCTACGAGCAGTACTTC
TRBD1,TRBJ2-1,many,TRBV20-1,CSARGQNEQFF,TGCAGTGCTAGGGGACAGAATGAGCAGTTCTTC
-,TRBJ2-5,-,TRBV4-1,CASSHPWRGSRGETQYF,TGCGCCAGCAGCCATCCGTGGCGGGGATCCCGTGGGGAGACCCAGTACTTC
TRBD2,TRBJ2-2,few,TRBV6-1,CASTPSGTGELFF,TGTGCCAGCACCCCTAGCGGCACCGGGGAGCTGTTTTTT
-,TRBJ2-5,many,TRBV5-1,CASSLKGETQYF,TGCGCCAGCAGCTTGAAGGGTGAGACCCAGTACTTC
-,TRBJ2-3,few,TRBV21-1,CASSIRGVIVVAATDTQYF,TGTGCCAGCAGCATTCGGGGCGTCATAGTCGTGGCCGCCACAGATACGCAGTATTTT
TRBD1,TRBJ2-1,few,TRBV20-1,CSAPPKPGQASNEQFF,TGCAGTGCTCCACCGAAACCGGGACAGGCTAGCAATGAGCAGTTCTTC
TRBD1,TRBJ2-7,few,TRBV5-1,CASSSQADRIYEQYF,TGCGCCAGCAGCTCGCAGGCGGACAGGATCTACGAGCAGTACTTC
-,TRBJ1-5,-,TRBV20-1,CSASRYSNQPQHF,TGCAGTGCTAGTCGATATAGCAATCAGCCCCAGCATTTT
TRBD2,TRBJ2-3,few,TRBV10-3,CAISEGTSGGVPQYF,TGTGCCATCAGTGAGGGGACTAGCGGGGGGGTGCCGCAGTATTTT
-,TRBJ2-1,-,TRBV5-1,CASSVWIGTYNEQFF,TGCGCCAGCAGCGTCTGGATCGGGACCTACAATGAGCAGTTCTTC
-,TRBJ2-1,many,TRBV5-1,CASISVRARLNEQFF,TGCGCCAGCATCAGCGTCAGGGCGAGGCTCAATGAGCAGTTCTTC
-,TRBJ2-3,once,TRBV5-5,CASSLGPLGDTQYF,TGTGCCAGCAGCTTGGGACCCCTAGGAGATACGCAGTATTTT
-,TRBJ1-2,few,TRBV7-9,CASSLAQSVGYTF,TGTGCCAGCAGTCTTGCACAGTCGGTAGGCTACACCTTC
-,TRBJ1-2,-,TRBV29-1,CSVDSEVNYGYTF,TGCAGCGTTGATTCGGAAGTTAACTATGGCTACACCTTC
TRBD2,TRBJ2-1,-,TRBV27,CASSPEEGRDEQFF,TGTGCCAGCAGCCCCGAGGAGGGGAGGGATGAGCAGTTCTTC